This record looks at one T cell receptor beta chain sequence and its context. This entry belongs to a study of human T cells and chemical hapten exposure. Germline-derived CDR1 and CDR2 are LGHNA and YSLEER. The CDR3 loop spans 15 amino acids. V shed 1 base and J shed 3 bases, with 13 bases lying between them. TCRdb reanalysed the RACE reads using MiXCR and keeps one entry per CDR3 protein. In the table there are about 92,000 distinct CDR3 sequences, about 8.9% of which are singletons. Time point meaning: pre-sensitization, week 0. Treatment indicated: therapeutic diphenylcyclopropenone sensitization with weekly scalp DPC.

The chain has TRBV4-3 and TRBJ2-7; a weak D match, TRBD2 (5 bases). The source material was whole blood, sampled in connection with sensitization to the hapten diphenylcyclopropenone (DPC). This sequence originates from a woman aged 40 to 50 with alopecia areata. Some clones in this sample may be carry-over from other donors' samples. CDR3 residues: CASSQVWAGRYEQYF. The CDR3 region has the DNA TGCGCCAGCAGCCAAGTTTGGGCGGGTCGCTACGAGCAGTACTTC.